The rows below give T cell receptor beta chains drawn from one sample of a study of shared clonotypes between healthy human individuals. Sequenced by immunoSEQ multiplex PCR; TCRdb stores in-frame clones only, minus some. The profile shows about half a million clones, approximately 77% of them singletons. Sequenced input: PBMCs. The receptors were gathered from a woman aged 40-49 years in good health. Some clones in this sample may be carry-over from other donors' samples. The CDR3 runs from the conserved cysteine through the conserved F or W. A D gene is named only where the DNA matches it firmly. Not every row has a clone size; where given, it reads once, few, many or a size class.

d_call	j_call	clone_size	v_call	cdr3_nt	cdr3_aa
.	TRBJ1-3	once	TRBV6-5	TGTGCCAGCAGTTACGGTTCCAACTCTGGAAACACCATATATTTT	CASSYGSNSGNTIYF
.	TRBJ2-1	few	TRBV2	TGTGCCAGCAGTGAGGCGCTAGCCGGGTACAATGAGCAGTTCTTC	CASSEALAGYNEQFF
.	TRBJ2-1	.	TRBV19	TGTGCCAGTAGTATAAGTGGCGGGGATGAGCAGTTCTTC	CASSISGGDEQFF
.	TRBJ1-1	.	TRBV7-9	TGTGCCAGCAGCTTAGCGGTCGTCAGGGGGAACACTGAAGCTTTCTTT	CASSLAVVRGNTEAFF
.	TRBJ2-3	few	TRBV7-7	TGTGCTAGCAGCTTAGGCCCTAGCACAGATACGCAGTATTTT	CASSLGPSTDTQYF
TRBD2	TRBJ2-1	.	TRBV10-3	TGTGCCATCAGTGAGTCGACGACTAGCGGGAGGTTCTACAATGAGCAGTTCTTC	CAISESTTSGRFYNEQFF
.	TRBJ1-5	.	TRBV30	TGTGCATCAGAGGGCAGGGGTCGGAATCAGCCCCAGCATTTT	CASEGRGRNQPQHF
TRBD2	TRBJ2-3	.	TRBV4-2	TGTGCCAGCAGCCAAGATCGAGCTAGCGGTAGCACAGATACGCAGTATTTT	CASSQDRASGSTDTQYF
.	TRBJ2-5	.	TRBV5-5	TGTGCCAGCAGCTTGGCCCGAGAGACCCAGTACTTC	CASSLARETQYF
TRBD2	TRBJ2-7	once	TRBV25-1	TGTGCCAGCAGTGCACCAGGTGGGACTAGGAGCGAGCAGTACTTC	CASSAPGGTRSEQYF
.	TRBJ2-7	.	TRBV5-1	TGCGCCAGCAGCTTGGTAGGACAGCAAGAGCAGTACTTC	CASSLVGQQEQYF
.	TRBJ1-1	.	TRBV5-6	TGTGCCAGCAGCTTGTATCAGATGGGGTACACTGAAGCTTTCTTT	CASSLYQMGYTEAFF
.	TRBJ1-1	few	TRBV7-9	TGTGCCAGCAGCTTCGGGGGGGACACTGAAGCTTTCTTT	CASSFGGDTEAFF
TRBD1	TRBJ1-4	.	TRBV7-9	TGTGCCAGCAGCCTAAGGGGGACAGGGAACGGAAAACTGTTTTTT	CASSLRGTGNGKLFF
TRBD2	TRBJ2-7	.	TRBV5-1	TGCGCCAGCAGGAAGGGTAGCGGGAGTGGTGACGAGCAGTACTTC	CASRKGSGSGDEQYF
.	TRBJ1-1	.	TRBV5-4	TGTGCCAGCAGCTTCTCGACAGCTAACACTGAAGCTTTCTTT	CASSFSTANTEAFF
.	TRBJ2-7	.	TRBV21-1	TGTGCCAGCAGCGGAATCGGGACAGCCGCTTCCTACGAGCAGTACTTC	CASSGIGTAASYEQYF
TRBD2	TRBJ2-3	many	TRBV6-4	TGTGCCAGCAGTGACTCGAGTGGGAGGGCAGATACGCAGTATTTT	CASSDSSGRADTQYF
TRBD1	TRBJ1-4	.	TRBV28	TGTGCCAGCAGCACAGGGGCGGGGAATGAAAAACTGTTTTTT	CASSTGAGNEKLFF
.	TRBJ1-4	.	TRBV29-1	TGCAGCGTATGGACACGGACTAATGAAAAACTGTTTTTT	CSVWTRTNEKLFF
TRBD2	TRBJ2-7	once	TRBV28	TGTGCCAGCAGCCCCCGCGGGCTAGCGGGAGGAAACGAGCAGTACTTC	CASSPRGLAGGNEQYF
TRBD1	TRBJ1-3	.	TRBV28	TGTGCCAGCAGTTTATTGGGACAGGCGGAGACTGGAGACACCATATATTTT	CASSLLGQAETGDTIYF
TRBD2	TRBJ2-3	.	TRBV27	TGTGCCAGCAGTCGAAGCCGGACTAGCGGAGATACGCAGTATTTT	CASSRSRTSGDTQYF
.	TRBJ2-7	many	TRBV15	TGTGCCACCAGCAGAGGGCTCTACACCTCGGCATTTGCCGAGCAGTACTTC	CATSRGLYTSAFAEQYF
TRBD1	TRBJ2-7	.	TRBV11-2	TGTGCCAGCAGCTTAGTCTCCAGGGGGCGCGGGCAACCCTACGAGCAGTACTTC	CASSLVSRGRGQPYEQYF
.	TRBJ2-2	.	TRBV7-2	TGTGCCAGCAGCTTATCTTGGGGCAGCGCGAACACCGGGGAGCTGTTTTTT	CASSLSWGSANTGELFF
TRBD1	TRBJ2-7	.	TRBV19	TGTGCCAGTAGTAGGGCGGCCCCGACAGGGGTAACCTACGAGCAGTACTTC	CASSRAAPTGVTYEQYF
.	TRBJ2-7	.	TRBV7-3	TGTGCCAGCAGCCCAACGCCGGGGCGTCGCGAGCAGTACTTC	CASSPTPGRREQYF
.	TRBJ2-6	.	TRBV7-3	TGTGCCAGCAGCCCCCGCTCTGGGGCCAACGTCCTGACTTTC	CASSPRSGANVLTF
.	TRBJ2-7	few	TRBV2	TGTGCCAGCAGTGAACTGCTATACGAGCAGTACTTC	CASSELLYEQYF
.	TRBJ1-5	.	TRBV19	TGTGCCAGCCAAGCAGGGGATAGCAATCAGCCCCAGCATTTT	CASQAGDSNQPQHF
.	TRBJ1-1	.	TRBV7-3	TGTGCCAGCAGCGACCAAAAGAACACTGAAGCTTTCTTT	CASSDQKNTEAFF
TRBD1	TRBJ1-1	.	TRBV7-9	TGTGCCAGCAGCATGGGACAGGATTTGGACACTGAAGCTTTCTTT	CASSMGQDLDTEAFF
.	TRBJ1-1	few	TRBV4-1	TGCGCCAGCAGCCAAGCGTCGGGGGCGAACACTGAAGCTTTCTTT	CASSQASGANTEAFF
.	TRBJ2-7	.	TRBV18	TGTGCCAGCTCACCGTTACGGGGCTACGAGCAGTACTTC	CASSPLRGYEQYF
.	TRBJ1-2	.	TRBV6-5	TGTGCCAGCAGTTACCAACCGGGAAATAACTATGGCTACACCTTC	CASSYQPGNNYGYTF
.	TRBJ2-1	.	TRBV9	TGTGCCAGCAGCGTATCCGGGAACTACAATGAGCAGTTCTTC	CASSVSGNYNEQFF
TRBD1	TRBJ1-3	.	TRBV4-3	TGCGCCAGCAGCCAAGAAACGCACAGGGGGCAGGGAAACACCATATATTTT	CASSQETHRGQGNTIYF
.	TRBJ1-1	.	TRBV7-2	TGTGCCAGCAGCCCCCTGACAATGAACACTGAAGCTTTCTTT	CASSPLTMNTEAFF
.	TRBJ1-1	many	TRBV9	TGTGCCAGCAGCGTAGGACCGGGATCGAACACTGAAGCTTTCTTT	CASSVGPGSNTEAFF
TRBD2	TRBJ2-5	.	TRBV4-2	TGTGCCAGCAGCCAAGGCGGGAGGGACCAAGAGACCCAGTACTTC	CASSQGGRDQETQYF
.	TRBJ2-1	.	TRBV27	TGTGCCAGTGGAGGGGGCAATGAGCAGTTCTTC	CASGGGNEQFF